Each of the 27 T cell receptor beta chains below was sequenced from the same sample in a study of identical twins. One entry per CDR3 protein results from TCRdb running MiXCR on the 5' RACE reads. The table records about 240,000 distinct CDR3 sequences, under 12% of them present only once. The source material was memory T cells sorted from blood. These receptors were obtained from a man aged 45-65 years in good health.

This clonotype was observed a handful of times. The chain couples TRBV12-3 or TRBV12-4 to TRBJ1-5, with unresolved D. The CDR3 totals 15 residues. V was clipped by 3 bases and J by 0 bases, with 9 bases between them. The CDR3: CASSFLEISNQPQHF. The CDR3 DNA is TGTGCCAGCAGTTTCTTAGAGATTAGCAATCAGCCCCAGCATTTT.

This clonotype was counted at least ten times. V and J are TRBV12-3 or TRBV12-4 and TRBJ1-1; D ambiguous. The V gene lost 5 bases and the J gene lost 6 bases, with 7 bases spanning the gap. CDR3 size: 11 residues. This CDR3 reads CASSPGAEAFF. The CDR3 DNA reads as TGTGCCAGCAGTCCGGGCGCTGAAGCTTTCTTT.

This clonotype was counted many times. V usage is TRBV16 and J usage is TRBJ2-4, with D possibly matching TRBD2 (5 bases). The V end lost 2 bases, the J end lost 2 bases, and 7 bases lay between the germline ends. CDR3 length: 14 residues. Germline V gene sequence: CDR1 KGHSY, CDR2 FQNENV. CDR3 nucleotide sequence: TGTGCCAGCAGCCAAGCGGGTCCCAAAAACATTCAGTACTTC. Translated, it gives CASSQAGPKNIQYF.

The chain carries TRBV27 and TRBJ1-6; D not certain. V dropped 6 bases and J dropped 0 bases, with 21 bases sitting between them. Germline V lookup: CDR1 MNHEY, CDR2 SMNVEV (reference sequence). This CDR3 has 19 amino acids. For the CDR3, the DNA is TGTGCCAGCAGCTCCACCCGCGCGACGGGGAGCTCCTATAATTCACCCCTCCACTTT. Translated, it gives CASSSTRATGSSYNSPLHF.

The chain employs TRBV7-2 and TRBJ2-5; 9 nucleotides match TRBD2. The CDR3 contains 15 residues. Trimming at V came to 4 bases and at J to 0 bases, leaving 3 bases not matched to a gene. CDR1 SGHTA and CDR2 FQGNSA come from the germline V gene. The CDR3 loop reads CASSSLAGYQETQYF. The CDR3 coding sequence is TGTGCCAGCAGCTCTCTAGCGGGGTACCAAGAGACCCAGTACTTC. The variable domain in full, completed from reference TRBV7-2 and TRBJ2-5, reads GAGVSQSPSNKVTEKGKDVELRCDPISGHTALYWYRQSLGQGLEFLIYFQGNSAPDKSGLPSDRFSAERTGGSVSTLTIQRTQQEDSAVYLCASSSLAGYQETQYFGPGTRLLVL.

The V call is TRBV27, the J call TRBJ2-6; no clear D gene. CDR3 length: 16 residues. V was clipped by 6 bases and J by 0 bases, with 12 bases between them. The germline V gene has CDR1 MNHEY and CDR2 SMNVEV (reference sequence). DNA for the CDR3: TGTGCCAGCAGCCTCCGGGCCATCTCTGGGGCCAACGTCCTGACTTTC. It specifies CASSLRAISGANVLTF.

This clonotype was seen only a few times. The chain employs TRBV30 and TRBJ1-2; no clear D gene. From germline, CDR1 is GTSNPN and CDR2 SVGIG (reference sequence). CDR3 length: 11 amino acids. V lost 2 bases and J 8 bases, leaving 9 bases between the germline ends. The CDR3 nucleotides read TGTGCCTGGAGTCTCGGCGGCGGCTACACCTTC. This sequence encodes CAWSLGGGYTF.

This clonotype appeared a few times. The V gene is TRBV6-1, the J gene TRBJ2-1; the D gene is possibly TRBD1 (5 bases). Trimming shortened V by 1 base and J by 2 bases, and 12 bases separated the two germline ends. The CDR3 totals 16 residues. CDR1 is MNHNS, CDR2 SASEGT, per germline. The CDR3 here is CASSEDPTVPYNEQFF. The CDR3 nucleotides are TGTGCCAGCAGTGAAGATCCGACAGTACCCTACAATGAGCAGTTCTTC.

The rearrangement joins TRBV28 to TRBJ2-2, with 9 bases lining up with TRBD1. Germline V gives CDR1 MDHEN, CDR2 SYDVKM. This CDR3 is 12 amino acids long. The DNA for the CDR3 is TGTACAACAGGGGGCTTCACCGGGGAGCTGTTTTTT. It codes for CTTGGFTGELFF.

The chain has TRBV18 and TRBJ2-7, with 7 bases aligning to TRBD1. Germline CDR1 and CDR2: KGHSH and LQKENI. This CDR3 comprises 14 residues. V shed 5 bases and J 3 bases; nucleotides not matched to a gene: 7. The DNA of the CDR3 is TGTGCCAGCTCAAAACAGGGGACAGACTACGAGCAGTACTTC. It yields the protein CASSKQGTDYEQYF.

This clonotype was seen repeatedly, ten times or more. The V call is TRBV7-6, the J call TRBJ2-2; TRBD1 aligns across 8 bases. V was pared by 4 bases and J by 2 bases, with 15 bases of the junction left unmatched. The V gene's germline CDR1 is SGHVS and CDR2 FNYEAQ. The CDR3 has 19 residues. The CDR3 DNA follows: TGTGCCAGCAGCTGGGACGCCGGGACAGGCGATAGAAACACCGGGGAGCTGTTTTTT. Translating it yields CASSWDAGTGDRNTGELFF.

The chain is built from TRBV7-8 and TRBJ2-3, with D perhaps matching TRBD2 (5 bases). This CDR3 spans 13 amino acids. Per germline, CDR1 SGHVS and CDR2 FQNEAQ. V dropped 8 bases and J dropped 2 bases, with 11 bases sitting between them. This CDR3 is CASSAGATDTQYF. CDR3 DNA: TGTGCCAGCTCTGCGGGCGCCACAGATACGCAGTATTTT.

This clonotype was seen ten or more times. The chain joins TRBV9 to TRBJ2-1; D is perhaps TRBD2 (6 bases). The length of the CDR3 is 15 residues. The germline V and J ends were trimmed by 4 bases and 0 bases, with 11 bases remaining between them. Per germline, CDR1 SGDLS and CDR2 YYNGEE. This chain's CDR3 is CASSQDGSSYNEQFF. The CDR3 nucleotides are TGTGCCAGCAGCCAGGACGGGAGCTCCTACAATGAGCAGTTCTTC.

The table lists this clonotype with many counts. This sequence joins TRBV12-3 or TRBV12-4 and TRBJ1-5, with 7 bases lining up with TRBD1. J was trimmed by 4 bases and V by 1 base; bases with no gene match: 10. The CDR3 has 17 residues. DNA of the CDR3: TGTGCCAGCAGTTTAGGTGGAGGGGGCTTTTGGAATCAGCCCCAGCATTTT. The encoded protein is CASSLGGGGFWNQPQHF.

The rearrangement joins TRBV20-1 to TRBJ1-5; 7 positions match TRBD1. This CDR3 region has 18 residues. Germline CDR1 reads DFQATT; CDR2 reads SNEGSKA (reference sequence). The junction had 12 bases not matched to a gene; V was cut back by 1 base and J by 0 bases. The CDR3 reads CSARGGGGHDYSNQPQHF. The CDR3, as DNA: TGCAGTGCTAGAGGGGGAGGGGGCCATGACTATAGCAATCAGCCCCAGCATTTT.

The chain carries TRBV5-1 and TRBJ1-1; a possible D gene is TRBD1 (6 bases). V was shortened by 0 bases and J by 2 bases, with 11 bases between the two germline ends. The CDR3 has 15 amino acids. Germline CDR1 and CDR2: SGHRS and YFSETQ. The CDR3 DNA follows: TGCGCCAGCAGCTTGGTTGGGGGGGCAAACACTGAAGCTTTCTTT. Amino acids: CASSLVGGANTEAFF.

The rearrangement links TRBV7-3 to TRBJ2-1; possible D gene TRBD1, 5 bases. Trimming took 0 bases from V and 5 from J, leaving 8 bases between them. Germline V CDR1 and CDR2: SGHTA, FQGTGA. This CDR3 is built from 14 residues. The CDR3 bases are TGTGCCAGCAGCTTAACCGGACATGACAATGAGCAGTTCTTC. Translated: CASSLTGHDNEQFF.

This clonotype was counted ten times or more. In DNA, the CDR3 is TGTGCCAGCAGCAATTATAATTTCGGCTACACCTTC. It encodes CASSNYNFGYTF. The V call is TRBV6-2 or TRBV6-3, the J call TRBJ1-2; D remains unclear. V lost 6 bases to trimming and J lost 8 bases, with 13 bases between them. CDR3 length: 12 residues. Germline CDR1 MNHEY, CDR2 SVGEGT.

This clonotype was seen ten or more times. V and J are TRBV29-1 and TRBJ1-1, with TRBD1 as a possible D gene (6 bases). V gave up 5 bases and J gave up 5 bases, with 15 bases separating them. CDR1 is SQVTM, CDR2 ANQGSEA, per germline. The CDR3 runs 13 residues. The CDR3 loop reads CSVHKGGRTEAFF. As DNA, the CDR3 is TGCAGCGTTCATAAGGGGGGTAGGACTGAAGCTTTCTTT.

This chain connects TRBV20-1 to TRBJ2-2; 11 bases match TRBD2. The CDR3 runs to 16 residues. In germline, CDR1 is DFQATT, CDR2 SNEGSKA (reference sequence). V shed 5 bases, J shed 2 bases, and the junction held 7 bases outside the gene matches. CDR3 amino acids: CSAFPGTSGNTGELFF. The DNA for the CDR3 is TGCAGTGCTTTCCCCGGGACTAGCGGTAACACCGGGGAGCTGTTTTTT.

This chain links TRBV7-9 with TRBJ2-7, with D unresolved. V was trimmed by 5 bases and J by 7 bases, leaving 12 bases between them. Per germline, CDR1 SEHNR and CDR2 FQNEAQ (reference sequence). The CDR3 totals 12 residues. This chain's CDR3 is CASSRDILEQYF. The CDR3 coding sequence is TGTGCCAGCAGCCGAGACATATTGGAGCAGTACTTC.

The table lists this clonotype with a few counts. The rearrangement uses TRBV24-1 and TRBJ2-3; no definite D call. This CDR3 region has 15 residues. CDR1 KGHDR and CDR2 SFDVKD come from the germline V gene. V shed 4 bases and J shed 6 bases, with 16 bases lying between them. Written as DNA, the CDR3 is TGTGCCACCAGTGACCCCGGAGTAAGCGCGGATACGCAGTATTTT. It is translated as CATSDPGVSADTQYF.

V is TRBV11-2 and J is TRBJ2-1; no definite D call. Trimming cost V 1 base and J 3 bases, with 7 bases left between them. Germline V gene data show CDR1 as SGHAT and CDR2 as FQNNGV. This CDR3 is 14 amino acids long. In DNA, the CDR3 is TGTGCCAGCAGCTTAGTAGTCAGCTACAATGAGCAGTTCTTC. Its translation: CASSLVVSYNEQFF.

This clonotype came up a few times. The chain employs TRBV7-2 and TRBJ2-4; 8 bases map to TRBD1. There are 14 residues in the CDR3. Unmatched junction bases numbered 7, after V lost 4 bases and J lost 8 bases. Germline CDR1 is SGHTA and CDR2 is FQGNSA. This CDR3 reads CASSSDRAVDIQYF. The CDR3 bases are TGTGCCAGCAGCTCGGACAGGGCGGTCGACATTCAGTACTTC.

This clonotype was seen a few times. The chain has TRBV18 and TRBJ2-1; 8 bases map to TRBD1. The CDR3 has 15 amino acids. V shed 0 bases, J shed 6 bases, and the junction held 4 bases outside the gene matches. Germline assignment: CDR1 KGHSH and CDR2 LQKENI. Written as DNA, the CDR3 is TGTGCCAGCTCACCACCGCAGGGGGCGCGCAATGAGCAGTTCTTC. It codes for CASSPPQGARNEQFF.

The rearrangement joins TRBV27 to TRBJ2-5; D unclear. From germline, CDR1 is MNHEY and CDR2 SMNVEV (reference sequence). The CDR3 runs 15 residues. V was cut by 5 bases and J by 2 bases, with 15 bases left in between. The CDR3 region has the DNA TGTGCCAGCAGTCCGATGATGGGTCGGCAAGAGACCCAGTACTTC. It codes for CASSPMMGRQETQYF.

CDR3 in amino acids: CASSPGTSGSTYEQYF. As DNA, the CDR3 is TGTGCCAGCAGTCCCGGGACTAGCGGGAGCACCTACGAGCAGTACTTC. V usage is TRBV6-2 or TRBV6-3 and J usage is TRBJ2-7; TRBD2 matches 14 bases. The CDR3 contains 16 residues. J was trimmed by 2 bases and V by 5 bases; bases with no gene match: 5. CDR1 and CDR2 from the germline V gene are MNHEY and SVGEGT.